This TCR beta chain was obtained from a study of a mutant IDH1 vaccine in newly diagnosed glioma. Overall study context: The sex distribution of treated patients was around 62% male and roughly 38% female, with a mean age of 40.4 years. Receipt of radiotherapy, temozolomide, or both preceded the study, and most received both.

Regarding this clone: As yet, its antigen is unknown.

Overall study results and limits: The vaccine induced immune responses, and these occurred in over 90% of patients.

Sequencing used immunoSEQ multiplex PCR; TCRdb keeps in-frame clones, though not all of them. The sample lists some 67,000 clones; about four fifths were seen once. CDR3 size: 12 residues. Germline loops: CDR1 SGHNT, CDR2 YYREEE (reference sequence). V gave up 3 bases and J gave up 5 bases, with 8 bases separating them. Time point here: baseline, week 1 (first vaccination visit). Specified treatment: pre-vaccination baseline after standard-of-care therapy. In every donor, the tumor was a new WHO grade 3 or 4 IDH1-mutant, ATRX-lost astrocytoma. The sequences come from peripheral blood mononuclear cells (PBMCs), collected from a glioma patient treated with radiotherapy, temozolomide or both. The rearrangement uses TRBV5-4 and TRBJ2-5; unclear D gene. This clonotype was obtained from a woman aged 18-29 years with glioma. Some clones in this sample may be carry-over from other donors' samples. CDR3 in amino acids: CASSSELETQYF. The CDR3 DNA follows: TGTGCCAGCAGCTCGGAGCTGGAGACCCAGTACTTC. Combining the CDR3 with reference TRBV5-4 and TRBJ2-5 gives the whole variable domain ETGVTQSPTHLIKTRGQQVTLRCSSQSGHNTVSWYQQALGQGPQFIFQYYREEENGRGNFPPRFSGLQFPNYSSELNVNALELDDSALYLCASSSELETQYFGPGTRLLVL.